This passage covers 5 T cell receptor beta chains from one sample sequenced in a study of cytomegalovirus exposure and HLA in healthy donors. The primer mix had 60 Vbeta and 13 Jbeta primers. Data came from immunoSEQ multiplex PCR; TCRdb stores just in-frame clones and leaves some out. In the table there are a few hundred thousand clones, roughly 85% of which are singletons. The material sequenced was PBMCs. These receptors were taken from a man aged 18 to 35 in good health and CMV-seronegative.

This clone was seen a handful of times. This sample includes further DNA sequences coding for the same CDR3. This sequence joins TRBV6-1 and TRBJ1-5, with 7 bases lining up with TRBD1. Germline trimming cut 4 bases from V and 5 bases from J; bases unmatched to any gene: 2. The CDR3 is 13 amino acids. Germline CDR1 reads MNHNS; CDR2 reads SASEGT. CDR3 sequence: CASSGQGDQPQHF. CDR3 DNA: TGTGCCAGCAGTGGACAGGGTGATCAGCCCCAGCATTTT.

The V call is TRBV5-5, the J call TRBJ2-3; the D gene is possibly TRBD2 (5 bases). The V end was cut by 1 base, the J end by 1 base, with 10 bases between. The length of the CDR3 is 15 residues. Germline V gene lookup returns CDR1 SGHKS and CDR2 YYEKEE (reference sequence). This CDR3 is CASSLHWRGTDTQYF. The CDR3 region has the DNA TGTGCCAGCAGCTTGCACTGGCGGGGCACAGATACGCAGTATTTT.

This chain uses TRBV4-3 with TRBJ2-7; 10 positions agree with TRBD1. This CDR3 has 15 amino acids. Per germline, CDR1 LGHNA and CDR2 YSLEER. V lost 3 bases to trimming and J lost 4 bases; unmatched junction nucleotides: 6. For the CDR3, the DNA is TGCGCCAGCAGCCAGTCCGGGACAGGGGCGTACGAGCAGTACTTC. Translation gives CASSQSGTGAYEQYF.

This clone was counted a few times. The chain has TRBV5-1 and TRBJ2-5, with 7 nucleotides matching TRBD2. The J segment lost 11 bases and the V segment lost 1 base, leaving 8 bases of the junction unmatched. The CDR3 extends over 13 amino acids. Looked up from germline, CDR1 is SGHRS and CDR2 is YFSETQ. CDR3 sequence (DNA): TGCGCCAGCAGCTTGTATGGAGGGGAGGGGCAGTACTTC. Its protein product is CASSLYGGEGQYF.

The CDR3, as DNA: TGTGCCAGCTCCCCGCGGACAGGAGGATACAATGAGCAGTTCTTC. Protein sequence: CASSPRTGGYNEQFF. The V call is TRBV18, the J call TRBJ2-1, with 7 nucleotides matching TRBD1. Germline V gene data show CDR1 as KGHSH and CDR2 as LQKENI. CDR3 length: 15 residues. Trimming at V came to 6 bases and at J to 4 bases, leaving 9 bases not matched to a gene.